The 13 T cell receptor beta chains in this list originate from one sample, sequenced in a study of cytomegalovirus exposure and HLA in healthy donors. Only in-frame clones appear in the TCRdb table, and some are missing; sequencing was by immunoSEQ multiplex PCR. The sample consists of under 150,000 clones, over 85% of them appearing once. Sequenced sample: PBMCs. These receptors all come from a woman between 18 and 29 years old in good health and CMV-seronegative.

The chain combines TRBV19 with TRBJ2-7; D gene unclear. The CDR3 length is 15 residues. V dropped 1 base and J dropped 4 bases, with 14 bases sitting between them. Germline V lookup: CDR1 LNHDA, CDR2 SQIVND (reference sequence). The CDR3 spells CASSIGTGYLYEQYF. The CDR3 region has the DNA TGTGCCAGTAGTATAGGAACCGGGTACCTATACGAGCAGTACTTC.

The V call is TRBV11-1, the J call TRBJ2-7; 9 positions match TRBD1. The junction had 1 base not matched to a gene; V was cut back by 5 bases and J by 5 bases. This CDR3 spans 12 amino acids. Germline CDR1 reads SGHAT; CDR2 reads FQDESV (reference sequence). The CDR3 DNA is TGTGCCAGCAGCCGGGACAGGGACGAGCAGTACTTC. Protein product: CASSRDRDEQYF.

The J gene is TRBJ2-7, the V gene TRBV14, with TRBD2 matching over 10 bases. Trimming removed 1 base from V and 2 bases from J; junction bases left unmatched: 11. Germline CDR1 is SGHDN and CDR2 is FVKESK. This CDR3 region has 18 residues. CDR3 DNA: TGTGCCAGCAGCCAAGGGGGTAGCGGGAGGCCAAAGACCTACGAGCAGTACTTC. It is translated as CASSQGGSGRPKTYEQYF.

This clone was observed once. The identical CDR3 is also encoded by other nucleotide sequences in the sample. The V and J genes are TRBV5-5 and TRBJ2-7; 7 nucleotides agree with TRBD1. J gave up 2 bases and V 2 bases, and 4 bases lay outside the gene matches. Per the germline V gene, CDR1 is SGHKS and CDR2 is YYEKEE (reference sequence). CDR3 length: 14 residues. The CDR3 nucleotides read TGTGCCAGCAGCTTTCGGGACAGCCCCTACGAGCAGTACTTC. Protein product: CASSFRDSPYEQYF.

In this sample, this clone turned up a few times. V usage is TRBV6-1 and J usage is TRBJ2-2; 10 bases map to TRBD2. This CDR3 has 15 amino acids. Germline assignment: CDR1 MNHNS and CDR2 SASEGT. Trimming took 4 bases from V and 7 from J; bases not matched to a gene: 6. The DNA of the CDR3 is TGTGCCAGCAGTGCCCTAGCGGGAGAGTACGGGGAGCTGTTTTTT. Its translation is CASSALAGEYGELFF.

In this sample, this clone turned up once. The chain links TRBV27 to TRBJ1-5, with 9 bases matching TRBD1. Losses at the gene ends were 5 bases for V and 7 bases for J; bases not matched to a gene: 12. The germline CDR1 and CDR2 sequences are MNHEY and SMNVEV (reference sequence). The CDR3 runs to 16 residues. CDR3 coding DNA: TGTGCCAGCAGTCCTACCCCCGGGACAGGGAGGCAGCCCCAGCATTTT. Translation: CASSPTPGTGRQPQHF.

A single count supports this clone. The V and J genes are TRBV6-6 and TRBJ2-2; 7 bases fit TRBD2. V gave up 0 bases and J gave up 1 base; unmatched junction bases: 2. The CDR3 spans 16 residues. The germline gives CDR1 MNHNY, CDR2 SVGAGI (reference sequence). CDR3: CASSYSQRGNTGELFF. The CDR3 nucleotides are TGTGCCAGCAGTTACTCGCAGCGGGGGAACACCGGGGAGCTGTTTTTT.

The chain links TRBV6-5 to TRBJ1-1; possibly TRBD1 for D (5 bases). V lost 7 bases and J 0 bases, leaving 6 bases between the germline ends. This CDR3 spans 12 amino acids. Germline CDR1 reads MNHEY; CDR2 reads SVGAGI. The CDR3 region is CASKTVNTEAFF. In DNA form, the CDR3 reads TGTGCCAGCAAGACAGTGAACACTGAAGCTTTCTTT.

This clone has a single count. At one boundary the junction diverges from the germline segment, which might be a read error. The DNA of the CDR3 is TGTGCCAGCAGTAACTCACAGGTAGAGCAGTTCTTC. This codes for CASSNSQVEQFF. The chain is built from TRBV6-5 and TRBJ2-1; tentative D call: TRBD1 (5 bases). Germline V gives CDR1 MNHEY, CDR2 SVGAGI. CDR3 size: 12 residues.

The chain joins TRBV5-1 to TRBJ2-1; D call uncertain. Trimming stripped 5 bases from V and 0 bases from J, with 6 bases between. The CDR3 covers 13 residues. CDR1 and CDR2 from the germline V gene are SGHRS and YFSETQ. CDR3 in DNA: TGCGCCAGCAGTCTAGGCTCCTACAATGAGCAGTTCTTC. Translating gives CASSLGSYNEQFF.

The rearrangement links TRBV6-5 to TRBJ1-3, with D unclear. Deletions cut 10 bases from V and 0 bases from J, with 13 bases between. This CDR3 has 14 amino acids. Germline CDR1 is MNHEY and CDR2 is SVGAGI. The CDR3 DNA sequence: TGTGCCACCCAATCGGTGCTCTCTGGAAACACCATATATTTT. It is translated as CATQSVLSGNTIYF.

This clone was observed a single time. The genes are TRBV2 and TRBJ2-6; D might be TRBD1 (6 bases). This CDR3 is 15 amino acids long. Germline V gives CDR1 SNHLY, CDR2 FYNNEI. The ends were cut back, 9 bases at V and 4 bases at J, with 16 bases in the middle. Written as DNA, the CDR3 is TGTGCCAGGGGTGAAACAGGGAGAGGGGCCAACGTCCTGACTTTC. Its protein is CARGETGRGANVLTF. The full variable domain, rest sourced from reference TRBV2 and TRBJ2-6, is EPEVTQTPSHQVTQMGQEVILRCVPISNHLYFYWYRQILGQKVEFLVSFYNNEISEKSEIFDDQFSVERPDGSNFTLKIRSTKLEDSAMYFCARGETGRGANVLTFGAGSRLTVL.

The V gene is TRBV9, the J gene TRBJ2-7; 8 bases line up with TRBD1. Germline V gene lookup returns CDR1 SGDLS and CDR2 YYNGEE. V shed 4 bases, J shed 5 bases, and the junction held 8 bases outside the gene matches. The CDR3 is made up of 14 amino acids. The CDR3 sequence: CASSPRTGMNEQYF. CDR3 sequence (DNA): TGTGCCAGCAGCCCCCGGACAGGGATGAACGAGCAGTACTTC.